A single sample gave rise to the 25 T cell receptor beta chains below, sequenced in a study of T cells in Graves' hyperthyroidism and ophthalmopathy. Amplified TCR beta CDR3 regions came from RNA transcripts. During a first-round RT-PCR of the TCR CDR3, the HTBI primer set was used. TCRdb independently ran MiXCR on the multiplex PCR reads; one entry per CDR3 protein. Of under 350,000 distinct CDR3 sequences detected, around 20% appear once; the ten largest clones hold about 50%. The sample comprised blood. The receptors come from a woman aged 50 to 65 with Graves' hyperthyroidism.

This clonotype was observed a single time. This sequence joins TRBV5-1 and TRBJ2-7; weak D call: TRBD2 (5 bases). There are 15 residues in the CDR3. CDR1 and CDR2 from the germline V gene are SGHRS and YFSETQ. The V and J ends lost 0 bases and 3 bases respectively, with 13 bases between them. This CDR3 reads CASSLGGGNRYEQYF. DNA of the CDR3: TGCGCCAGCAGCTTGGGTGGAGGCAACCGCTACGAGCAGTACTTC.

The genes are TRBV15 and TRBJ1-5, with D possibly TRBD1 on 5 matching bases. Trimming stripped 3 bases from V and 0 bases from J, with 9 bases between. The CDR3 sequence is 15 residues long. Germline V gene sequence: CDR1 LNHNV, CDR2 YYDKDF (reference sequence). This chain's CDR3 is CATSRKTASNQPQHF. The DNA for the CDR3 is TGTGCCACCAGCAGGAAGACAGCTAGCAATCAGCCCCAGCATTTT.

The chain couples TRBV4-1 to TRBJ2-3; 10 bases are a match to TRBD2. The CDR3 contains 18 residues. CDR1 is MGHRA and CDR2 is YSYEKL in the germline V gene. Trimming took 4 bases from V and 0 from J; bases not matched to a gene: 10. The CDR3 sequence: CASSRRSGGPGSTDTQYF. CDR3 bases: TGCGCCAGCAGCCGCCGTAGCGGGGGGCCGGGGAGCACAGATACGCAGTATTTT.

This clonotype was seen repeatedly, ten times or more. The chain recombines TRBV12-3 or TRBV12-4 with TRBJ1-6; D ambiguous. The CDR3 totals 12 residues. V was trimmed by 3 bases and J by 9 bases, leaving 6 bases between them. The chain's CDR3 is CASSFGVSPLHF. CDR3 nucleotide sequence: TGTGCCAGCAGTTTTGGCGTTTCACCCCTCCACTTT.

This clonotype was detected many times. V gene TRBV18 combines with J gene TRBJ1-4; maybe TRBD1 (6 bases). The CDR3 runs to 14 residues. From germline, CDR1 is KGHSH and CDR2 LQKENI. The V gene lost 6 bases and the J gene lost 3 bases, with 11 bases spanning the gap. DNA for the CDR3: TGTGCCAGCTCCGGGGGCTCGGCTAATGAAAAACTGTTTTTT. Its protein is CASSGGSANEKLFF.

The chain is built from TRBV5-5 and TRBJ1-2; D unresolved. Germline V gene sequence: CDR1 SGHKS, CDR2 YYEKEE (reference sequence). This CDR3 region has 12 residues. Trimming removed 5 bases at V and 7 bases at J, with 12 bases between. CDR3 sequence (DNA): TGTGCCAGCAGTTATATGGACGGTGGCTACACCTTC. It encodes CASSYMDGGYTF.

In this sample, this clonotype turned up many times. V and J are TRBV18 and TRBJ2-5; 13 positions agree with TRBD2. The CDR3 extends over 16 amino acids. Germline values: CDR1 KGHSH, CDR2 LQKENI. Trimming cost V 4 bases and J 5 bases; bases outside gene matches: 7. DNA of the CDR3: TGTGCCAGCTCACGGGTCGGACTAGCGGGGGCTGAGACCCAGTACTTC. Residues: CASSRVGLAGAETQYF.

The sample holds a few counts of this clonotype. The chain has TRBV14 and TRBJ1-1, with 7 bases that match TRBD1. This CDR3 region has 17 residues. Losses at the gene ends were 0 bases for V and 4 bases for J; bases not matched to a gene: 11. Germline V lookup: CDR1 SGHDN, CDR2 FVKESK. Here the CDR3 reads CASSQDGGRGVFTEAFF. CDR3 coding DNA: TGTGCCAGCAGCCAAGACGGTGGCAGGGGGGTCTTCACTGAAGCTTTCTTT.

This clonotype appeared many times. The chain uses TRBV20-1 and TRBJ2-1; 8 bases match TRBD2. The J segment lost 3 bases and the V segment lost 6 bases, leaving 7 bases of the junction unmatched. From germline, CDR1 is DFQATT and CDR2 SNEGSKA (reference sequence). This CDR3 has 14 residues. CDR3 loop: CSALRGAVYNEQFF. The CDR3, as DNA: TGCAGTGCCTTGCGGGGGGCCGTCTACAATGAGCAGTTCTTC.

This clonotype was seen ten or more times. The CDR3 here is CAWSGQGAGYNEQFF. The CDR3 coding sequence is TGTGCCTGGAGCGGCCAGGGGGCCGGATACAATGAGCAGTTCTTC. The chain is built from TRBV30 and TRBJ2-1, with 8 bases aligning to TRBD1. Trimming cost V 3 bases and J 4 bases; bases outside gene matches: 8. The V gene's germline CDR1 is GTSNPN and CDR2 SVGIG (reference sequence). The CDR3 runs to 15 residues.

This clonotype was observed many times. The chain carries TRBV7-2 and TRBJ1-1; D is unclear. The CDR3 extends over 14 amino acids. V was shortened by 4 bases and J by 4 bases, with 13 bases between the two germline ends. The germline CDR1 and CDR2 sequences are SGHTA and FQGNSA. CDR3 in DNA: TGTGCCAGCAGCTCCTCGGTCTGGGGCACTGAAGCTTTCTTT. This encodes CASSSSVWGTEAFF.

This clonotype was seen at least ten times. The chain couples TRBV27 to TRBJ1-5, with D possibly TRBD1 on 5 matching bases. This CDR3 region has 13 residues. Deletions cut 3 bases from V and 9 bases from J, with 12 bases between. From germline, CDR1 is MNHEY and CDR2 SMNVEV (reference sequence). CDR3 sequence: CASSLHGGGPQHF. The CDR3 bases are TGTGCCAGCAGTTTGCATGGGGGAGGGCCCCAGCATTTT.

This clonotype was recorded at least ten times. This sequence joins TRBV7-9 and TRBJ2-7; no clear D gene. The CDR3 runs to 12 residues. The germline V gene has CDR1 SEHNR and CDR2 FQNEAQ (reference sequence). The V gene lost 2 bases and the J gene lost 6 bases, with 8 bases spanning the gap. As DNA, the CDR3 is TGTGCCAGCAGCTTATCCAGTTCCGAGCAGTACTTC. It codes for CASSLSSSEQYF.

On this clonotype: The junction departs from the called germline gene at one end, perhaps through a read error. V and J are TRBV5-1 and TRBJ2-7; TRBD1 aligns across 8 bases. The CDR3 runs 15 residues. CDR1 SGHRS and CDR2 YFSETQ come from the germline V gene. CDR3 amino acids: CASSIGTGSSYEQYF. Here the CDR3 DNA reads TGTGCCAGCAGCATTGGGACAGGCAGCTCCTACGAGCAGTACTTC.

To note about this clonotype: A much bigger clone sits one base away, suggesting this may be a read error. The rearrangement links TRBV12-3 or TRBV12-4 to TRBJ1-1; the match to TRBD1 covers 11 bases. This CDR3 is 16 amino acids long. With 8 bases clipped from V and 0 bases from J, the junction kept 8 bases outside the gene matches. The CDR3 sequence is CASVRGQGEMNTEAFF. Written as DNA, the CDR3 is TGTGCCAGCGTGCGGGGACAGGGGGAAATGAACACTGAAGCTTTCTTT.

The rearrangement links TRBV11-2 to TRBJ1-1; the D gene is possibly TRBD1 (6 bases). This CDR3 spans 17 amino acids. Trimming shortened V by 5 bases and J by 2 bases, and 21 bases separated the two germline ends. CDR1 is SGHAT and CDR2 is FQNNGV in the germline V gene. The DNA for the CDR3 is TGTGCCAGCAGCGATTTAGGGGACCCGACAGGTAACACTGAAGCTTTCTTT. This codes for CASSDLGDPTGNTEAFF.

This clonotype has more than one count but fewer than ten. The J gene is TRBJ2-3, the V gene TRBV29-1, with a weak D call TRBD2 (6 bases). Trimming pared 7 bases from V and 2 bases from J, leaving 13 bases between. Germline loops: CDR1 SQVTM, CDR2 ANQGSEA. The CDR3 length is 13 residues. The CDR3 DNA reads TGCAGCGCCACTCGGGACTCCACAGATACGCAGTATTTT. Its protein is CSATRDSTDTQYF.

This clonotype occurred once. This chain links TRBV5-1 with TRBJ2-1; 8 bases map to TRBD1. Germline CDR1 is SGHRS and CDR2 is YFSETQ. The CDR3 has 14 amino acids. The junction had 5 bases not matched to a gene; V was cut back by 0 bases and J by 9 bases. The CDR3 region has the DNA TGCGCCAGCAGCTTGGAAGGACAGGGTGTTGAGCAGTTCTTC. Protein product: CASSLEGQGVEQFF.

The rearrangement links TRBV10-2 to TRBJ2-3; D is undetermined. The V end was cut by 2 bases, the J end by 4 bases, with 16 bases between. Germline V gene lookup returns CDR1 WSHSY and CDR2 SAAADI. This CDR3 region has 16 residues. This CDR3 reads CASSEDRGVVPDTQYF. DNA of the CDR3: TGCGCCAGCAGTGAGGACCGTGGGGTAGTACCAGATACGCAGTATTTT.

This clonotype was detected ten times or more. The J gene is TRBJ2-7, the V gene TRBV6-1; 9 nucleotides agree with TRBD2. The junction had 14 bases not matched to a gene; V was cut back by 7 bases and J by 4 bases. The CDR3 is 16 residues long. The germline V gene has CDR1 MNHNS and CDR2 SASEGT. The CDR3, as DNA: TGTGCCAGCATCTCCCCTGCGGCTAGCGGGGCTTACGAGCAGTACTTC. This gives the protein CASISPAASGAYEQYF.

The sample holds a few counts of this clonotype. The DNA for the CDR3 is TGTGCCAGCAGCCCATTAGAGGGGGACAGACAAGCTTTCTTT. It yields the protein CASSPLEGDRQAFF. The chain recombines TRBV11-2 with TRBJ1-1, with 7 bases aligning to TRBD1. Germline V gene data show CDR1 as SGHAT and CDR2 as FQNNGV. V trimming: 5 bases; J trimming: 9 bases; junction bases outside the gene matches: 12. The CDR3 sequence is 14 residues long.

The rearrangement joins TRBV28 to TRBJ2-2; 12 bases map to TRBD2. The CDR3 spans 15 residues. Per germline, CDR1 MDHEN and CDR2 SYDVKM. Trimming at V came to 10 bases and at J to 4 bases, leaving 7 bases not matched to a gene. This CDR3 is CAIKGGLAGTGELFF. For the CDR3, the DNA is TGTGCCATCAAGGGGGGACTAGCGGGCACCGGGGAGCTGTTTTTT.

In this sample, this clonotype turned up many times. The rearrangement uses TRBV5-1 and TRBJ1-5; the match to TRBD1 covers 9 bases. This CDR3 has 14 residues. V lost 5 bases, J lost 4 bases, and 4 bases stayed unmatched. Germline V gene data show CDR1 as SGHRS and CDR2 as YFSETQ. The chain's CDR3 is CASRAGQGNQPQHF. CDR3 coding DNA: TGCGCCAGCAGGGCGGGACAGGGTAATCAGCCCCAGCATTTT.

This clonotype was seen ten or more times. The chain recombines TRBV7-9 with TRBJ2-7; 8 bases are a match to TRBD2. This CDR3 has 14 residues. Germline V gene sequence: CDR1 SEHNR, CDR2 FQNEAQ (reference sequence). The V segment lost 5 bases and the J segment 3 bases; nucleotides outside the gene matches: 6. CDR3 sequence reads: CASSPRTSIYEQYF. The CDR3 region has the DNA TGTGCCAGCAGCCCGAGGACTAGCATCTACGAGCAGTACTTC.

This chain's CDR3 is CASSERTGSKTQYF. The DNA of the CDR3 is TGTGCCAGCAGCGAAAGGACAGGGTCGAAGACCCAGTACTTC. The chain has TRBV7-9 and TRBJ2-5, with TRBD1 matching 8 bases. Germline CDR1 SEHNR, CDR2 FQNEAQ (reference sequence). V lost 5 bases, J lost 6 bases, and 8 bases stayed unmatched. The CDR3 contains 14 residues.